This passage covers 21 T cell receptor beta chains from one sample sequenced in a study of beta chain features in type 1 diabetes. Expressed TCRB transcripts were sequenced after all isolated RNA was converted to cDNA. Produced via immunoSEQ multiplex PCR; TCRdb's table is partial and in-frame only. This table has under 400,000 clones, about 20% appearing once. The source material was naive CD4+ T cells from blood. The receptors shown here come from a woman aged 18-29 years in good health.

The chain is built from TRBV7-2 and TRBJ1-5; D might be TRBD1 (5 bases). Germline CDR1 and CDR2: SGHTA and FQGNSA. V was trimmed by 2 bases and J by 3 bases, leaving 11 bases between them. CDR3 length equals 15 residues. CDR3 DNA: TGTGCCAGCAGCTTAATGGGGCGGTCCAATCAGCCCCAGCATTTT. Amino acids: CASSLMGRSNQPQHF.

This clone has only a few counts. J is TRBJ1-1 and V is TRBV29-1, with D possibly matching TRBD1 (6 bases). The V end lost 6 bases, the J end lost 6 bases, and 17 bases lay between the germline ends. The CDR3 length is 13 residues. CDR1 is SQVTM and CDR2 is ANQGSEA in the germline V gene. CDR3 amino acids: CSVGPRGKAEAFF. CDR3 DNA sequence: TGCAGCGTGGGCCCGAGGGGGAAGGCTGAAGCTTTCTTT.

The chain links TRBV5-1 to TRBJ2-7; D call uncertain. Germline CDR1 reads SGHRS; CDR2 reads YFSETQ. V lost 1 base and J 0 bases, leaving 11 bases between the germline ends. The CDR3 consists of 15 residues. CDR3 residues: CASSLNTDRSYEQYF. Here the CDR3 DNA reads TGCGCCAGCAGCTTGAACACCGATCGCTCCTACGAGCAGTACTTC.

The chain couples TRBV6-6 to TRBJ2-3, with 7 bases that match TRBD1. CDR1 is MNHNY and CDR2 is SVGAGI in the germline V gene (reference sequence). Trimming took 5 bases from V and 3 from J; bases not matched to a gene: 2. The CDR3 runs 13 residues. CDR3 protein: CASSPQGTDTQYF. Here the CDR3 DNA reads TGTGCCAGCAGTCCACAGGGGACAGATACGCAGTATTTT.

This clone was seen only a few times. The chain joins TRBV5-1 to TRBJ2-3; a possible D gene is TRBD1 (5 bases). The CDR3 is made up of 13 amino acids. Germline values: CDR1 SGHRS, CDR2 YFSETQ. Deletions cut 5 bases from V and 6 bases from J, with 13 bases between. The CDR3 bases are TGCGCCAGCAGTCCCGACAGCCGGGATACGCAGTATTTT. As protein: CASSPDSRDTQYF.

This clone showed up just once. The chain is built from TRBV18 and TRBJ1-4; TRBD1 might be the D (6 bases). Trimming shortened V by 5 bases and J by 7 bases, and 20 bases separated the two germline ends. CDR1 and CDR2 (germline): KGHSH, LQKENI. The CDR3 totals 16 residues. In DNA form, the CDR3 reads TGTGCCAGCTCAGCACTCAGAGGACAGTTGAGTGAAAAACTGTTTTTT. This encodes CASSALRGQLSEKLFF.

The CDR3 DNA is TGTGCCAGCAGCGCCTACAGGGGGGGGATCAATGAGCAGTTCTTC. Residues: CASSAYRGGINEQFF. The chain has TRBV9 and TRBJ2-1, with D possibly being TRBD1 (8 bases). The CDR3 runs to 15 residues. V was trimmed by 3 bases and J by 6 bases, leaving 16 bases between them. Germline CDR1 and CDR2: SGDLS and YYNGEE.

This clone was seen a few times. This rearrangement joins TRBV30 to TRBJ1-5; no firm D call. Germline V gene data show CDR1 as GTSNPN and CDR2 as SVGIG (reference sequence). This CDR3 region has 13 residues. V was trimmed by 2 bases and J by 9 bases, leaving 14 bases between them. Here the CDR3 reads CAWSPPGVRPQHF. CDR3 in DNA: TGTGCCTGGAGTCCCCCTGGAGTCCGGCCCCAGCATTTT.

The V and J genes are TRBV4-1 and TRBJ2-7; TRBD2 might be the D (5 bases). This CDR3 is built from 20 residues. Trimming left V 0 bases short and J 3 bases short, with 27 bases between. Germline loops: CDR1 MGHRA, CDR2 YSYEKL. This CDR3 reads CASSQEKERFTGSRHYEQYF. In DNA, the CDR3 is TGCGCCAGCAGCCAAGAGAAGGAGAGGTTTACTGGGAGCAGACACTACGAGCAGTACTTC.

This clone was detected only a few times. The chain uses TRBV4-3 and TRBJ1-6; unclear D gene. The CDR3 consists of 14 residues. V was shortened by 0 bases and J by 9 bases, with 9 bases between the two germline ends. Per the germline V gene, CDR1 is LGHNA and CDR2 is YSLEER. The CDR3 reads CASSQEVTSSPLHF. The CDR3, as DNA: TGCGCCAGCAGCCAAGAGGTTACTTCTTCACCCCTCCACTTT.

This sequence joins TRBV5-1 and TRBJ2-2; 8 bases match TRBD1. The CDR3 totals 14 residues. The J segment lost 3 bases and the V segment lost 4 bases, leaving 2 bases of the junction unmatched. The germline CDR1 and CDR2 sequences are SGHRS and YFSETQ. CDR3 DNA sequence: TGCGCCAGCAGCCCGGGACAGGACACCGGGGAGCTGTTTTTT. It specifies CASSPGQDTGELFF.

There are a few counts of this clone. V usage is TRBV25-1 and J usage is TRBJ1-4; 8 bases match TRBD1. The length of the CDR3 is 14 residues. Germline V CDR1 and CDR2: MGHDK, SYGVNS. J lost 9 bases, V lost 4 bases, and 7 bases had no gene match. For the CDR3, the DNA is TGTGCCAGCAGTGCCGGACAGGGTGGGAAAAAACTGTTTTTT. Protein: CASSAGQGGKKLFF.

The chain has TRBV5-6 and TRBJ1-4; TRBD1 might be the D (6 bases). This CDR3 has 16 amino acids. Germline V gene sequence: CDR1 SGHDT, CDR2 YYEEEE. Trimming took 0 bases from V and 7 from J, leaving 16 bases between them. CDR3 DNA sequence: TGTGCCAGCAGCTTGGCCGGGGGGGCGACGACTGAAAAACTGTTTTTT. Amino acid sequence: CASSLAGGATTEKLFF.

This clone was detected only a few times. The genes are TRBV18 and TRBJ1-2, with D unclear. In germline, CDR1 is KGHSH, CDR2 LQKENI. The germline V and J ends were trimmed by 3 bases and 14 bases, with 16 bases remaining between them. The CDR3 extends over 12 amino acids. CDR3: CASSPNSFSGTF. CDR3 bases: TGTGCCAGCTCACCGAACTCTTTTTCGGGGACCTTC.

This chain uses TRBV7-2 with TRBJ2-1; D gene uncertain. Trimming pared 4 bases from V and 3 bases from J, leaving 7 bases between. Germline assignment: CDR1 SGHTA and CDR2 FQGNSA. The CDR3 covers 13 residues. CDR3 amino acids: CASSSAVYNEQFF. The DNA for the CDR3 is TGTGCCAGCAGCTCGGCGGTCTACAATGAGCAGTTCTTC.

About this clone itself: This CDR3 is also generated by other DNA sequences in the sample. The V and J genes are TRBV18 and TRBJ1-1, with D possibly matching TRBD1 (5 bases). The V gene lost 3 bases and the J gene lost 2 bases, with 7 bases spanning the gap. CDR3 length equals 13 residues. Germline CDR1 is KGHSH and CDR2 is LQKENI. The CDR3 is CASSPGQNTEAFF. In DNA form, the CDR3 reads TGTGCCAGCTCACCTGGACAAAACACTGAAGCTTTCTTT.

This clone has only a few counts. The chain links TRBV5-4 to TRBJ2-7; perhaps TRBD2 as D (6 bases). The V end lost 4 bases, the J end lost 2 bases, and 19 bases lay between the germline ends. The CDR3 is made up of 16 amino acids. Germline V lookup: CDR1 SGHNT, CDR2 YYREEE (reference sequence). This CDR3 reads CASSRSLGGLAYEQYF. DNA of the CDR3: TGTGCCAGCAGCCGAAGCCTCGGAGGGCTCGCCTACGAGCAGTACTTC.

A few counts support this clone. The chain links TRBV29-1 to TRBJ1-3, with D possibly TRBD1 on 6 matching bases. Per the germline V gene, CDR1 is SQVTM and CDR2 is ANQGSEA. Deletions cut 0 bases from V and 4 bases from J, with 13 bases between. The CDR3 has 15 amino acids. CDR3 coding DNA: TGCAGCGTTGAAGATGGGACAACAGGGGGAAACACCATATATTTT. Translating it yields CSVEDGTTGGNTIYF.

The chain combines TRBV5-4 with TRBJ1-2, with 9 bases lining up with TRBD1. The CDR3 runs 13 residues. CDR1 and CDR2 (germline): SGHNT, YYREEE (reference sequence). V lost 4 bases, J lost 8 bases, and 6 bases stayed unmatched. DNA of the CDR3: TGTGCCAGCAGCCGGGACAGGGCAGAGGGCTACACCTTC. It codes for CASSRDRAEGYTF.

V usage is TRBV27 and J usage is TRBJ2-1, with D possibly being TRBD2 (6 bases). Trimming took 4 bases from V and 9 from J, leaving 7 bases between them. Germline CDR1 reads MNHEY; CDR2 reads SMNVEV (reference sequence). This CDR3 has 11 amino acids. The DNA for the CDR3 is TGTGCCAGCAGTTGGAGGGGTGAGCAGTTCTTC. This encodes CASSWRGEQFF.

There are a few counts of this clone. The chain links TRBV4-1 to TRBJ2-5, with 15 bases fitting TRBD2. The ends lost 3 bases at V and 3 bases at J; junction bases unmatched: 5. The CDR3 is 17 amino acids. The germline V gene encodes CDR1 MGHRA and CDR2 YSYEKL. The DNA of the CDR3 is TGCGCCAGCAGCCACGGACTAGCGGGAGGGCCGAAAGAGACCCAGTACTTC. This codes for CASSHGLAGGPKETQYF.